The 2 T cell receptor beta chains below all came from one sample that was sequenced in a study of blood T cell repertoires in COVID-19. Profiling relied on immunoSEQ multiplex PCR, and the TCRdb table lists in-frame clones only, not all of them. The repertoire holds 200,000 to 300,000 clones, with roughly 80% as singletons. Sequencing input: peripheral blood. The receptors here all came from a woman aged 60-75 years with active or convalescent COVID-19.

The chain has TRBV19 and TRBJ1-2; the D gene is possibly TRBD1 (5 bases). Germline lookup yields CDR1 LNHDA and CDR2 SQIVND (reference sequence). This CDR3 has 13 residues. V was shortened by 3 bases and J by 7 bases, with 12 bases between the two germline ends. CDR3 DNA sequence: TGTGCCAGTAGTATTAAAGGAGGGGTTGGCTACACCTTC. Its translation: CASSIKGGVGYTF.

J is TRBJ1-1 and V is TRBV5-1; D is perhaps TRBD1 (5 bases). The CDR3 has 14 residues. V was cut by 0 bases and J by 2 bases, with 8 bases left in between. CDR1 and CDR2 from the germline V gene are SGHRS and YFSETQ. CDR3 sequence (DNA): TGCGCCAGCAGCTTGGAGGGGCATAACACTGAAGCTTTCTTT. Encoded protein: CASSLEGHNTEAFF.